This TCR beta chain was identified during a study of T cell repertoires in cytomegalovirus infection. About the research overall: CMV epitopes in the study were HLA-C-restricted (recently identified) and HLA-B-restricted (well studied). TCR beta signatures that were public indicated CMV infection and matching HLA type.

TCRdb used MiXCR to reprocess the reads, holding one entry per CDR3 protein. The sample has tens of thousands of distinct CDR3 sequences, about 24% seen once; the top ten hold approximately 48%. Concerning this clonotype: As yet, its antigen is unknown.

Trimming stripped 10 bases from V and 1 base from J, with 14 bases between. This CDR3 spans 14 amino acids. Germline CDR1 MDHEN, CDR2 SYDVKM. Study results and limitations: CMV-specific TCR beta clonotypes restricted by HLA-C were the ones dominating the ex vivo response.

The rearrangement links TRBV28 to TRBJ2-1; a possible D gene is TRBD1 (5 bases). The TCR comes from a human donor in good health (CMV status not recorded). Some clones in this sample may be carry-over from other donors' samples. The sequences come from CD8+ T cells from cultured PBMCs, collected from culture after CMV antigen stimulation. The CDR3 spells CAILRDSSYNEQFF. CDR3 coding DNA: TGTGCCATACTCAGGGATTCTTCCTACAATGAGCAGTTCTTC.